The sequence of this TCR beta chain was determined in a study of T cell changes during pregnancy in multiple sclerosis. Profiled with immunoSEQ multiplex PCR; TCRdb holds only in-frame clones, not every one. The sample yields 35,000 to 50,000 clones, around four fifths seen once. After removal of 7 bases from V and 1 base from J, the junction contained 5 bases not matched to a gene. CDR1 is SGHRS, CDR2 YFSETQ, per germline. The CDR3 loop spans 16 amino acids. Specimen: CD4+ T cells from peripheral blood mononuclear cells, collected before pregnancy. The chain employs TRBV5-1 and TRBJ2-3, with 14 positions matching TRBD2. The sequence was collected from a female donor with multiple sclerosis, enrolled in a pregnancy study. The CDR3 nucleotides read TGCGCCAGCGCGGGACTAGCGGGAGCCGGCACAGATACGCAGTATTTT. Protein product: CASAGLAGAGTDTQYF.